The entry that follows covers one T cell receptor (beta chain) sequence. V lost 3 bases and J lost 6; bases outside the gene matches: 6. Germline loops: CDR1 SGHDT, CDR2 YYEEEE. There are 13 residues in the CDR3. The sample belongs to a study of blood T cell repertoires in COVID-19. For the study at large: Researchers got acute and convalescent COVID-19 samples from the United States, Italy and Spain. PBMCs, B-cell-depleted T cells, or T cells provided the cDNA or gDNA that made up the material.

In the study's own analysis: Reference gene primer amplification gave estimated nucleated cell counts. Data came from immunoSEQ multiplex PCR; TCRdb stores just in-frame clones and leaves some out. V and J calls and clone size are copied from that table; D and trimming were computed from the DNA. The sample has approximately 70,000 clones, about 88% seen once. Sequenced: peripheral blood. The source is a man aged 70 or older with active COVID-19. This chain uses TRBV5-6 with TRBJ2-7, with 7 bases lining up with TRBD1. CDR3 in amino acids: CASSYTGAGEQYF. CDR3 sequence (DNA): TGTGCCAGCAGCTATACAGGGGCGGGCGAGCAGTACTTC.